Listed below are T cell receptor beta chains from one sample, sequenced in a study of T-cell memory formation after mild COVID-19. TCRdb processed the 5' RACE reads anew with MiXCR; each CDR3 protein has one entry. The sample includes 200,000 to 300,000 distinct CDR3 sequences, 15% to 17% of them seen just once. The specimen was PBMCs or a T cell subset sorted from them (not recorded which). These receptor sequences come from an adult woman who had mild COVID-19 (a few samples of this study predate the infection). Cell type and time point are not known. The CDR3 runs from the conserved cysteine through the conserved F or W. A D gene is named only where the DNA matches it firmly. The size field is filled for only some rows; it gives once, few, many or a size class.

NA	few	TRBJ2-3	TRBV5-1	CASRPGVSTDTQYF	TGCGCCAGCAGGCCAGGAGTTAGCACAGATACGCAGTATTTT
NA	NA	TRBJ2-1	TRBV19	CASSNGRSSYNEQFF	TGTGCCAGTAGTAACGGCCGGAGCTCCTACAATGAGCAGTTCTTC
NA	few	TRBJ2-3	TRBV5-1	CASSLAQLASTDTQYF	TGCGCCAGCAGCTTGGCACAATTAGCTAGCACAGATACGCAGTATTTT
TRBD2	many	TRBJ2-7	TRBV24-1	CATSDSGLAGENEQYF	TGTGCCACCAGTGATTCCGGACTAGCGGGAGAGAACGAGCAGTACTTC
NA	NA	TRBJ2-2	TRBV7-6	CASSLSIENTGELFF	TGTGCCAGCAGCTTGAGTATAGAAAACACCGGGGAGCTGTTTTTT
NA	NA	TRBJ1-2	TRBV7-2	CASSLTSQSPYGYTF	TGTGCCAGCAGCTTGACCTCTCAATCCCCCTATGGCTACACCTTC
TRBD1	NA	TRBJ2-2	TRBV9	CASSVRDSGELFF	TGTGCCAGCAGCGTACGGGACAGCGGGGAGCTGTTTTTT
NA	few	TRBJ2-7	TRBV18	CASSPPSQSYEQYF	TGTGCCAGCTCACCACCGTCACAATCCTACGAGCAGTACTTC
NA	NA	TRBJ2-7	TRBV7-6	CASSSGGGHSYEQYF	TGTGCCAGCAGCTCAGGGGGGGGACACTCCTACGAGCAGTACTTC
NA	few	TRBJ2-1	TRBV6-5	CASSSVGGEQFF	TGTGCCAGCAGTTCAGTAGGAGGTGAGCAGTTCTTC
NA	many	TRBJ2-4	TRBV5-1	CASSLNGGEYIQYF	TGCGCCAGCAGCTTGAACGGGGGTGAATACATTCAGTACTTC
TRBD2	many	TRBJ2-1	TRBV7-8	CASSLDELAVEDFNEQFF	TGTGCCAGCAGCTTGGACGAACTAGCGGTCGAAGATTTCAATGAGCAGTTCTTC
NA	few	TRBJ1-1	TRBV6-6	CASCLSLDGPPAFF	TGTGCCAGCTGCTTGAGCTTGGACGGCCCCCCGGCTTTCTTT
TRBD1	few	TRBJ2-2	TRBV2	CASNRGQGNTGELFF	TGTGCCAGCAATCGTGGACAGGGCAACACCGGGGAGCTGTTTTTT
NA	NA	TRBJ1-4	TRBV7-9	CASSLGAGVDEKLFF	TGTGCCAGCAGCTTGGGGGCAGGGGTGGATGAAAAACTGTTTTTT
NA	few	TRBJ1-2	TRBV12-3/TRBV12-4	CASSPGGAPRNYGYTF	TGTGCCAGCAGTCCCGGGGGGGCCCCGCGGAACTATGGCTACACCTTC
TRBD2	many	TRBJ2-3	TRBV5-1	CASSRGLAGEPDTQYF	TGCGCCAGCAGCCGAGGACTAGCGGGAGAACCAGATACGCAGTATTTT
NA	many	TRBJ1-2	TRBV6-5	CASSYGQGSYGYTF	TGTGCCAGCAGTTATGGGCAGGGGTCCTATGGCTACACCTTC
NA	few	TRBJ1-6	TRBV7-2	CASSSPRGTYNSPLHF	TGTGCCAGCAGCTCACCCAGGGGTACCTATAATTCACCCCTCCACTTT
NA	NA	TRBJ1-2	TRBV11-2	CASGLGYGYTF	TGTGCCAGCGGGTTGGGCTATGGCTACACCTTC
TRBD2	NA	TRBJ2-1	TRBV15	CATSRDKRGAYNEQFF	TGTGCCACCAGCAGAGATAAGCGGGGGGCCTACAATGAGCAGTTCTTC
TRBD2	NA	TRBJ2-1	TRBV20-1	CSAMSSAGENEQFF	TGCAGTGCTATGTCTTCGGCGGGGGAAAATGAGCAGTTCTTC
TRBD2	few	TRBJ2-5	TRBV5-1	CASSRDYLKETQYF	TGCGCCAGCAGTAGGGACTACCTTAAAGAGACCCAGTACTTC
TRBD2	many	TRBJ2-1	TRBV5-1	CASSPSSGSRIGSYNEQFF	TGCGCCAGCAGCCCATCTAGCGGGAGCCGAATTGGCTCCTACAATGAGCAGTTCTTC
NA	few	TRBJ1-1	TRBV20-1	CSAREQGTLSFF	TGCAGTGCTAGAGAGCAGGGAACGCTGTCTTTCTTT
NA	NA	TRBJ2-1	TRBV4-2	CASSQDIPTYNEQFF	TGTGCCAGCAGCCAAGACATCCCTACTTACAATGAGCAGTTCTTC
NA	few	TRBJ2-1	TRBV27	CASSLNLQAIRTEQFF	TGTGCCAGCAGTTTAAATCTCCAGGCCATAAGGACTGAGCAGTTCTTC
TRBD1	many	TRBJ2-1	TRBV5-1	CASSWTGGSYNEQFF	TGCGCCAGCAGCTGGACAGGCGGGTCCTACAATGAGCAGTTCTTC
NA	NA	TRBJ2-3	TRBV12-3/TRBV12-4	CASSLARGADTQYF	TGTGCCAGCAGTTTAGCGCGAGGGGCAGATACGCAGTATTTT
TRBD2	few	TRBJ2-7	TRBV5-5	CASSPSSRGGLYEQYF	TGTGCCAGCAGCCCGTCATCGCGGGGGGGCCTTTACGAGCAGTACTTC
NA	many	TRBJ2-7	TRBV20-1	CSARDLRRAGRGYEQYF	TGCAGTGCTAGAGATCTACGCCGGGCTGGGCGCGGGTACGAGCAGTACTTC
TRBD2	NA	TRBJ2-3	TRBV4-1	CASSPEGASGATSTDTQYF	TGCGCCAGCAGCCCGGAGGGGGCTAGCGGGGCAACTAGCACAGATACGCAGTATTTT
NA	few	TRBJ1-1	TRBV4-2	CASSPRKGGMNTEAFF	TGTGCCAGCAGCCCGCGTAAGGGGGGTATGAACACTGAAGCTTTCTTT
NA	few	TRBJ1-2	TRBV29-1	CSVPLKGGLDGYTF	TGCAGCGTTCCCCTCAAAGGGGGTCTTGATGGCTACACCTTC
TRBD1	few	TRBJ2-4	TRBV12-3/TRBV12-4	CASRAQGQILAKNIQYF	TGTGCCAGCAGAGCCCAGGGACAGATTCTAGCCAAAAACATTCAGTACTTC
TRBD2	few	TRBJ2-1	TRBV20-1	CSAPGTTSNRQFF	TGCAGTGCTCCCGGGACTACCTCCAATCGGCAGTTCTTC
NA	few	TRBJ2-4	TRBV29-1	CSVTAKNIQYF	TGCAGCGTTACCGCAAAAAACATTCAGTACTTC
NA	few	TRBJ2-3	TRBV24-1	CATSDPPGTGGGPDTQYF	TGTGCCACCAGTGACCCTCCCGGGACCGGAGGGGGCCCAGATACGCAGTATTTT
TRBD1	many	TRBJ2-7	TRBV5-1	CASSPGQRNYEQYF	TGCGCCAGCAGCCCGGGACAGAGAAACTACGAGCAGTACTTC
TRBD2	NA	TRBJ2-2	TRBV11-1	CASSGSGGNTGELFF	TGTGCCAGCAGCGGGAGCGGGGGGAACACCGGGGAGCTGTTTTTT
NA	few	TRBJ1-4	TRBV25-1	CASSLPQGTNEKLFF	TGTGCCAGCAGTCTTCCGCAGGGAACTAATGAAAAACTGTTTTTT
NA	NA	TRBJ1-6	TRBV7-9	CASSLVEGANSPLHF	TGTGCCAGCAGCTTAGTGGAAGGGGCTAATTCACCCCTCCACTTT
TRBD2	many	TRBJ2-1	TRBV20-1	CSSRRAGGSNEQFF	TGCAGTTCCAGGAGGGCGGGAGGGAGTAATGAGCAGTTCTTC
NA	NA	TRBJ2-7	TRBV7-8	CASSSGRQGTYEQYF	TGTGCCAGCAGCTCGGGGAGGCAGGGGACCTACGAGCAGTACTTC
NA	NA	TRBJ1-2	TRBV6-5	CASSRDRSNYGYTF	TGTGCCAGCAGTCGGGACCGAAGTAACTATGGCTACACCTTC
NA	NA	TRBJ2-1	TRBV4-2	CASSQDGSRSSYNEQFF	TGTGCCAGCAGCCAAGATGGGAGTAGAAGCTCCTACAATGAGCAGTTCTTC
TRBD1	many	TRBJ2-5	TRBV6-5	CASSYGTVQETQYF	TGTGCCAGCAGTTATGGGACAGTCCAAGAGACCCAGTACTTC
TRBD1	NA	TRBJ2-3	TRBV19	CASRRQGQVRTDTQYF	TGTGCCAGTAGGCGACAGGGTCAGGTGCGCACAGATACGCAGTATTTT
TRBD2	once	TRBJ2-3	TRBV10-3	CAIRGPGIAGDTQYF	TGTGCCATCAGGGGGCCGGGGATAGCGGGAGATACGCAGTATTTT